These 21 T cell receptor beta chains were all obtained from the same sample, sequenced in a study of a mutant IDH1 vaccine in newly diagnosed glioma. Time point given: week 23, last vaccination. Topical imiquimod accompanied each vaccine dose, which consisted of 300 ug of mutant IDH1 20-mer peptide. TCRdb's table, derived via immunoSEQ multiplex PCR, lists solely in-frame clones and lacks some. The sample contains just over 80,000 clones, 65% to 90% of which appear only once. These receptors have no identified antigens. Sequenced material: PBMCs, taken from a glioma patient whose treatment included an IDH1 peptide vaccine. The receptors come from a man aged 25-45 years with glioma. Some clones in this sample may be carry-over from other donors' samples.

CDR3 sequence (DNA): TGTGCCAGCAGCCCCTTGGGGGCAGGGGGAGTTCGGGAGACCCAGTACTTC. It is translated as CASSPLGAGGVRETQYF. The rearrangement joins TRBV5-4 to TRBJ2-5, with TRBD1 identical over 7 bases. The CDR3 sequence is 17 residues long. CDR1 and CDR2 (germline): SGHNT, YYREEE (reference sequence). V gave up 4 bases and J gave up 5 bases; unmatched junction bases: 17.

The V call is TRBV27, the J call TRBJ2-1; D remains ambiguous. This CDR3 is built from 13 residues. Trimming took 4 bases from V and 5 from J, leaving 9 bases between them. The germline V gene has CDR1 MNHEY and CDR2 SMNVEV (reference sequence). CDR3 DNA sequence: TGTGCCAGCAGTTATTCACAGCACAATGAGCAGTTCTTC. It translates to CASSYSQHNEQFF.

This clone appeared a single time. The chain is built from TRBV27 and TRBJ1-2, with 7 bases that match TRBD1. Germline V gene lookup returns CDR1 MNHEY and CDR2 SMNVEV (reference sequence). V dropped 3 bases and J dropped 4; count of bases not matched to a gene: 14. The CDR3 loop spans 17 amino acids. The CDR3 DNA follows: TGTGCCAGCAGTTTCATCCCAGGGGGGGCGGAGGGCTATGGCTACACCTTC. The encoded protein is CASSFIPGGAEGYGYTF.

The V and J genes are TRBV7-9 and TRBJ1-3, with TRBD1 matching 7 bases. From germline, CDR1 is SEHNR and CDR2 FQNEAQ (reference sequence). This CDR3 spans 15 amino acids. J gave up 5 bases and V 5 bases, and 9 bases lay outside the gene matches. Here the CDR3 reads CASSPGTEARNTIYF. Written as DNA, the CDR3 is TGTGCCAGCAGCCCCGGGACAGAAGCCCGAAACACCATATATTTT. The full variable domain, rest sourced from reference TRBV7-9 and TRBJ1-3, is DTGVSQNPRHKITKRGQNVTFRCDPISEHNRLYWYRQTLGQGPEFLTYFQNEAQLEKSRLLSDRFSAERPKGSFSTLEIQRTEQGDSAMYLCASSPGTEARNTIYFGEGSWLTVV.

V and J are TRBV19 and TRBJ2-1, with D possibly being TRBD2 (6 bases). From germline, CDR1 is LNHDA and CDR2 SQIVND (reference sequence). The CDR3 runs to 13 residues. Trimming left V 5 bases short and J 10 bases short, with 15 bases between. The CDR3 DNA reads TGTGCCAGTAGTTTCTCCGAGGGGAGGGAGCAGTTCTTC. It yields the protein CASSFSEGREQFF.

CDR3 residues: CASSSHPQAGNEQFF. For the CDR3, the DNA is TGCGCCAGCAGCTCCCACCCACAGGCCGGTAATGAGCAGTTCTTC. The chain joins TRBV5-1 to TRBJ2-1, with a weak D call TRBD1 (5 bases). Trimming stripped 3 bases from V and 7 bases from J, with 17 bases between. This CDR3 has 15 amino acids. Germline V gene sequence: CDR1 SGHRS, CDR2 YFSETQ. The variable domain in full, completed from reference TRBV5-1 and TRBJ2-1, reads KAGVTQTPRYLIKTRGQQVTLSCSPISGHRSVSWYQQTPGQGLQFLFEYFSETQRNKGNFPGRFSGRQFSNSRSEMNVSTLELGDSALYLCASSSHPQAGNEQFFGPGTRLTVL.

In its sample, this clone was seen once. This CDR3 is also generated by other DNA sequences in the sample. The chain is built from TRBV19 and TRBJ1-1, with TRBD1 matching 8 bases. The length of the CDR3 is 13 residues. J gave up 5 bases and V 2 bases, and 1 base lay outside the gene matches. Germline V gene lookup returns CDR1 LNHDA and CDR2 SQIVND (reference sequence). This CDR3 reads CASSIQGATEAFF. The CDR3 nucleotides are TGTGCCAGTAGTATACAGGGGGCAACTGAAGCTTTCTTT.

The rearrangement uses TRBV27 and TRBJ2-7; tentatively, D is TRBD2 (6 bases). The CDR3 covers 13 residues. The V and J ends lost 5 bases and 3 bases respectively, with 11 bases between them. CDR1 and CDR2 from the germline V gene are MNHEY and SMNVEV (reference sequence). The CDR3 loop is CASSPAGSYEQYF. The CDR3 nucleotides are TGTGCCAGCAGTCCTGCGGGAAGCTACGAGCAGTACTTC.

In its sample, this clone was seen once. V and J are TRBV30 and TRBJ2-1; 11 bases agree with TRBD2. This CDR3 is built from 14 residues. Germline CDR1 reads GTSNPN; CDR2 reads SVGIG (reference sequence). V was pared by 3 bases and J by 9 bases, with 7 bases of the junction left unmatched. CDR3 coding DNA: TGTGCCTGGAGAACTAGCGGGAGTCTAGTTGAGCAGTTCTTC. This encodes CAWRTSGSLVEQFF.

The J gene is TRBJ2-1, the V gene TRBV4-2, with D perhaps matching TRBD2 (5 bases). With 8 bases removed from V and 4 bases from J, the gap between germline ends came to 15 bases. From germline, CDR1 is LGHNA and CDR2 YNFKEQ. The CDR3 spans 14 residues. The CDR3 nucleotides are TGTGCCAGCGGCCTCCCCGGGGATTACAATGAGCAGTTCTTC. This encodes CASGLPGDYNEQFF.

In the case of this clone: The same CDR3 also results from other DNA sequences found in this sample. The chain employs TRBV5-1 and TRBJ2-5; 11 bases match TRBD2. J was trimmed by 2 bases and V by 3 bases; bases with no gene match: 3. The length of the CDR3 is 15 residues. Germline CDR1 is SGHRS and CDR2 is YFSETQ. The CDR3 loop reads CASSSGTSGQETQYF. The CDR3 DNA sequence: TGCGCCAGCAGCTCCGGGACTAGCGGACAAGAGACCCAGTACTTC.

DNA of the CDR3: TGTGCCACCAGCAGAGGGACAGCCGAAGACACCATATATTTT. Protein product: CATSRGTAEDTIYF. V is TRBV15 and J is TRBJ1-3; possible D gene TRBD1, 6 bases. CDR1 and CDR2 (germline): LNHNV, YYDKDF (reference sequence). This CDR3 is built from 14 residues. Trimming removed 1 base from V and 8 bases from J, with 12 bases in between.

This clone showed up just a few times. This chain joins TRBV5-1 and TRBJ1-3; D remains unclear. The germline V gene has CDR1 SGHRS and CDR2 YFSETQ. V was trimmed by 1 base and J by 0 bases, leaving 8 bases between them. The CDR3 sequence is 15 residues long. Here the CDR3 DNA reads TGCGCCAGCAGCTTGACCGGCGACTCTGGAAACACCATATATTTT. This sequence encodes CASSLTGDSGNTIYF.

The chain has TRBV30 and TRBJ2-7; D may be TRBD1 (6 bases). Trimming left V 2 bases short and J 4 bases short, with 15 bases between. This CDR3 comprises 14 residues. The V gene's germline CDR1 is GTSNPN and CDR2 SVGIG (reference sequence). CDR3 region: CAWSPGAPRYEQYF. CDR3 nucleotides: TGTGCCTGGAGTCCAGGGGCCCCTCGGTACGAGCAGTACTTC.

The rearrangement uses TRBV9 and TRBJ1-6; no definite D call. Between the trimmed V and J ends, which lost 4 bases and 6 bases, there was a span of 5 bases. CDR3 length: 12 residues. Germline-derived CDR1 and CDR2 are SGDLS and YYNGEE. The CDR3 nucleotides are TGTGCCAGCAGCACTATTAATTCACCCCTCCACTTT. It translates to CASSTINSPLHF. The variable domain in full, completed from reference TRBV9 and TRBJ1-6, reads DSGVTQTPKHLITATGQRVTLRCSPRSGDLSVYWYQQSLDQGLQFLIQYYNGEERAKGNILERFSAQQFPDLHSELNLSSLELGDSALYFCASSTINSPLHFGNGTRLTVT.

This clone has only one observation. V is TRBV30 and J is TRBJ2-7; possible D gene TRBD2, 5 bases. The CDR3 sequence is 14 residues long. Germline lookup yields CDR1 GTSNPN and CDR2 SVGIG (reference sequence). Between the trimmed V and J ends, which lost 3 bases and 0 bases, there was a span of 12 bases. The CDR3 bases are TGTGCCTGGAGCGCGGGCCTTCTCTCCTACGAGCAGTACTTC. This codes for CAWSAGLLSYEQYF.

Here the CDR3 reads CASSLVTGYSFF. The CDR3 DNA follows: TGTGCCAGCAGCTTAGTAACAGGGTACTCGTTCTTC. V usage is TRBV11-2 and J usage is TRBJ2-1; perhaps TRBD1 as D (6 bases). The CDR3 is 12 amino acids. CDR1 is SGHAT, CDR2 FQNNGV, per germline. V was shortened by 1 base and J by 15 bases, with 13 bases between the two germline ends. The variable domain in full, with the rest retrieved from reference TRBV11-2 and TRBJ2-1, is EAGVAQSPRYKIIEKRQSVAFWCNPISGHATLYWYQQILGQGPKLLIQFQNNGVVDDSQLPKDRFSAERLKGVDSTLKIQPAKLEDSAVYLCASSLVTGYSFFGPGTRLTVL.

The chain couples TRBV19 to TRBJ1-2, with a tentative D call TRBD1 (5 bases). Per germline, CDR1 LNHDA and CDR2 SQIVND (reference sequence). Trimming removed 1 base at V and 7 bases at J, with 13 bases between. CDR3 length: 14 amino acids. The DNA for the CDR3 is TGTGCCAGTAGTATAGGATTGACAGACCTTGGCTACACCTTC. Protein product: CASSIGLTDLGYTF.

This rearrangement joins TRBV20-1 to TRBJ1-4, with D hard to call. In germline, CDR1 is DFQATT, CDR2 SNEGSKA (reference sequence). V was cut by 6 bases and J by 7 bases, with 9 bases left in between. CDR3 length: 11 amino acids. As DNA, the CDR3 is TGCAGTGCCTATGACCTTGAAAAACTGTTTTTT. Protein: CSAYDLEKLFF.

The genes are TRBV5-1 and TRBJ2-5; D is ambiguous. In germline, CDR1 is SGHRS, CDR2 YFSETQ. The CDR3 totals 14 residues. The ends were cut back, 0 bases at V and 7 bases at J, with 13 bases in the middle. CDR3 DNA: TGCGCCAGCAGCTTGGGGCAGGTAAAGGGGACCCAGTACTTC. This gives the protein CASSLGQVKGTQYF.

This rearrangement joins TRBV5-6 to TRBJ1-2; 9 bases agree with TRBD1. Germline V gene data show CDR1 as SGHDT and CDR2 as YYEEEE. This CDR3 has 14 amino acids. Trimming removed 4 bases from V and 5 bases from J; junction bases left unmatched: 6. The CDR3, as DNA: TGTGCCAGCAGCCACCGGGACAGGGAGTATGGCTACACCTTC. This sequence encodes CASSHRDREYGYTF.